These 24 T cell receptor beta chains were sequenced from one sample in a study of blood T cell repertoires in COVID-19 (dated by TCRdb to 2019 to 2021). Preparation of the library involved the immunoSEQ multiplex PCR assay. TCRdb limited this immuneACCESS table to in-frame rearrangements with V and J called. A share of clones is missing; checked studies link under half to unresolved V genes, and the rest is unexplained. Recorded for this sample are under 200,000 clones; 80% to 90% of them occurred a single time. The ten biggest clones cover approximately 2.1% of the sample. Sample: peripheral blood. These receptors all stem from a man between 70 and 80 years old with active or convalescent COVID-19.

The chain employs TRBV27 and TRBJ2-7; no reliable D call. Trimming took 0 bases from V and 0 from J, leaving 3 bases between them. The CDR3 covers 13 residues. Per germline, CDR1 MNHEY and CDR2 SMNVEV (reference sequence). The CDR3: CASSLSRSYEQYF. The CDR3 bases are TGTGCCAGCAGTTTATCCCGCTCCTACGAGCAGTACTTC.

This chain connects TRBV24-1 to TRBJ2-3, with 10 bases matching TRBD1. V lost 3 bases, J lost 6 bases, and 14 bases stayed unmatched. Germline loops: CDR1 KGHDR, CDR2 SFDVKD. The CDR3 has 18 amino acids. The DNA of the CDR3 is TGTGCCACCAGTGATACCGTCCGGTGGGGACAGGGGACCGATACGCAGTATTTT. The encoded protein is CATSDTVRWGQGTDTQYF.

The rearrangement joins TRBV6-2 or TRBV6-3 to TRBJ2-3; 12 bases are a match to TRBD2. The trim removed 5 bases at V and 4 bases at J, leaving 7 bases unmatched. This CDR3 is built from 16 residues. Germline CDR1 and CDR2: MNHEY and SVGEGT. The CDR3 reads CASSTTSGRGADTQYF. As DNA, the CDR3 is TGTGCCAGCAGTACGACTAGCGGGAGAGGGGCAGATACGCAGTATTTT.

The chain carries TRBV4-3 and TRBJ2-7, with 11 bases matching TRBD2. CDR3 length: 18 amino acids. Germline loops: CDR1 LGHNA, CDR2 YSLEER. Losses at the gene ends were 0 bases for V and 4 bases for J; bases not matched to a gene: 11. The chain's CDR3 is CASSQDGGASGRRYEQYF. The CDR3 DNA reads TGCGCCAGCAGCCAAGATGGAGGGGCTAGCGGGAGGAGGTACGAGCAGTACTTC.

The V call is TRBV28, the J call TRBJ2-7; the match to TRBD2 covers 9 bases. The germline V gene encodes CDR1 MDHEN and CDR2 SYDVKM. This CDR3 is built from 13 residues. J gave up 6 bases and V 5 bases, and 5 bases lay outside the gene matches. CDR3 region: CASSESGGREQYF. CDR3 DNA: TGTGCCAGCAGTGAAAGCGGGGGGCGCGAGCAGTACTTC.

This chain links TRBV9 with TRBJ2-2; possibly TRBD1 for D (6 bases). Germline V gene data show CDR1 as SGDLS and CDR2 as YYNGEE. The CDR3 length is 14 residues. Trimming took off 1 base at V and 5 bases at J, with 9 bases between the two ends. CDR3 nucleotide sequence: TGTGCCAGCAGCGTAAACAGGGAAACCGGGGAGCTGTTTTTT. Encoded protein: CASSVNRETGELFF.

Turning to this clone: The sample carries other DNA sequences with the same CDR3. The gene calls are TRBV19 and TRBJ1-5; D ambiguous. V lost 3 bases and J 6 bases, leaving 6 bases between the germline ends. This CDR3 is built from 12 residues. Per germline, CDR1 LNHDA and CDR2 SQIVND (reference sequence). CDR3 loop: CASSIGGQPQHF. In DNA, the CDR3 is TGTGCCAGTAGTATTGGAGGTCAGCCCCAGCATTTT.

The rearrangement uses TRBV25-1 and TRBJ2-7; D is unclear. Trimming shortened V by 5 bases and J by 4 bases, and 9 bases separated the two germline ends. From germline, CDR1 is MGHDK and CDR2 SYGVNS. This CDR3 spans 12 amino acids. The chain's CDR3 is CASSQSLYEQYF. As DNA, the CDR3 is TGTGCCAGCAGTCAAAGCTTATACGAGCAGTACTTC.

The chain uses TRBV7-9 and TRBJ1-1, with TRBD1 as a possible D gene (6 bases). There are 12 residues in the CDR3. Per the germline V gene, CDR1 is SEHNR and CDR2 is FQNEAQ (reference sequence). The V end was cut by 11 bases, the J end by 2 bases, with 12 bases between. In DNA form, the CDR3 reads TGTGCCTCAGCGGGGGCTAACACTGAAGCTTTCTTT. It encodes CASAGANTEAFF.

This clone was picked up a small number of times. The CDR3 DNA reads TGTGCCAGCAGCCAAGATGGGCTAAGGTACGAGCAGTACTTC. Residues: CASSQDGLRYEQYF. The V call is TRBV3-1 (or the pseudogene TRBV3-2), the J call TRBJ2-7; D is undetermined. Trimming stripped 0 bases from V and 4 bases from J, with 10 bases between. CDR1 LGHDT and CDR2 YNNKEL come from the germline V gene (reference sequence). The CDR3 has 14 residues.

CDR3 DNA sequence: TGTGCCAGCAGCCGCGGACAGGGGACGTGGAATTCACCCCTCCACTTT. Translation gives CASSRGQGTWNSPLHF. The gene calls are TRBV5-8 and TRBJ1-6; 9 bases are shared with TRBD1. This CDR3 region has 16 residues. Germline CDR1 reads SGHTS; CDR2 reads YDEGEE. The ends lost 4 bases at V and 7 bases at J; junction bases unmatched: 9.

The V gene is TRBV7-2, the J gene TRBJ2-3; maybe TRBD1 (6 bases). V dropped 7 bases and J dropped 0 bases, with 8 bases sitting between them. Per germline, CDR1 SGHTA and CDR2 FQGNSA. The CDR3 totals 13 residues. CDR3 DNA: TGTGCCAGCAACGGACAGAGCACAGATACGCAGTATTTT. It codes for CASNGQSTDTQYF.

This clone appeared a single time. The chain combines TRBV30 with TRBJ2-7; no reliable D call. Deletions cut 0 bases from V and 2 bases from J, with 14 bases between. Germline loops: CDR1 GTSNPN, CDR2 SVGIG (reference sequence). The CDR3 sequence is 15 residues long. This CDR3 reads CAWSVRASGPYEQYF. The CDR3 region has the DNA TGTGCCTGGAGTGTACGTGCCTCTGGGCCCTACGAGCAGTACTTC.

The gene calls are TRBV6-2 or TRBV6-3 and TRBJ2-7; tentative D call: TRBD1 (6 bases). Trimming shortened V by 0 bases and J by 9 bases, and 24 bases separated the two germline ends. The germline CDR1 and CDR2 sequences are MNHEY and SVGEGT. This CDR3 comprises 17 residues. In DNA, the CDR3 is TGTGCCAGCAGTTACTCAACCGATGTTTTTCAGGGGCAAAGGCAGTACTTC. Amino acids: CASSYSTDVFQGQRQYF.

The CDR3 nucleotides read TGTGCCAGCAGCTTAGATCTACCGGGGCAGCCCCAGCATTTT. This translates into CASSLDLPGQPQHF. The chain carries TRBV11-2 and TRBJ1-5; no clear D. In germline, CDR1 is SGHAT, CDR2 FQNNGV. This CDR3 comprises 14 residues. V lost 0 bases, J lost 7 bases, and 10 bases lay in between.

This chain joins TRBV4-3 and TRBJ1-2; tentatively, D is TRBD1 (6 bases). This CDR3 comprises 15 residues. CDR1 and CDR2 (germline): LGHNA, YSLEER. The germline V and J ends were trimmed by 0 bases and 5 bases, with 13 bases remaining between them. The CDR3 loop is CASSQEIRGRYGYTF. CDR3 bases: TGCGCCAGCAGCCAAGAGATCAGGGGAAGGTATGGCTACACCTTC.

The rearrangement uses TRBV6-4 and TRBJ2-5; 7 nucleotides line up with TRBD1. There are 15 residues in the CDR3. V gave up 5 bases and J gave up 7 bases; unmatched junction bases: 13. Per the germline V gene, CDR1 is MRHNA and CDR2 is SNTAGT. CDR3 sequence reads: CASSNGDRDRVTQYF. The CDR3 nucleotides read TGTGCCAGCAGTAATGGAGACAGGGATCGGGTGACCCAGTACTTC.

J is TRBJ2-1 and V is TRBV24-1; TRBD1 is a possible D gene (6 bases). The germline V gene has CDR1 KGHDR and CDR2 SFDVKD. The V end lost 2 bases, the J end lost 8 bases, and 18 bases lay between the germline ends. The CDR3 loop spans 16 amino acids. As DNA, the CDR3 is TGTGCCACCAGTGATTATGCTGAGGGAGCAGGGGATGAGCAGTTCTTC. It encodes CATSDYAEGAGDEQFF.

Written as DNA, the CDR3 is TGTGCCACCAGCCCAGGGGGCGGCACTGAAGCTTTCTTT. Amino acids: CATSPGGGTEAFF. The V and J genes are TRBV24-1 and TRBJ1-1; TRBD1 matches 8 bases. Germline trimming cut 7 bases from V and 4 bases from J; bases unmatched to any gene: 4. Germline values: CDR1 KGHDR, CDR2 SFDVKD. The CDR3 has 13 residues.

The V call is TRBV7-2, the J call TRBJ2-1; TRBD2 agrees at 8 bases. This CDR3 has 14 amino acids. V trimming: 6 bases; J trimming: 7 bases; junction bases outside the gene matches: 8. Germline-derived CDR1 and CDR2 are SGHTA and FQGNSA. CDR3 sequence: CASSTGLDNNEQFF. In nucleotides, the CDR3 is TGTGCCAGCAGTACGGGACTAGATAATAATGAGCAGTTCTTC. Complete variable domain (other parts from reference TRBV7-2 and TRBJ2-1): GAGVSQSPSNKVTEKGKDVELRCDPISGHTALYWYRQSLGQGLEFLIYFQGNSAPDKSGLPSDRFSAERTGGSVSTLTIQRTQQEDSAVYLCASSTGLDNNEQFFGPGTRLTVL.

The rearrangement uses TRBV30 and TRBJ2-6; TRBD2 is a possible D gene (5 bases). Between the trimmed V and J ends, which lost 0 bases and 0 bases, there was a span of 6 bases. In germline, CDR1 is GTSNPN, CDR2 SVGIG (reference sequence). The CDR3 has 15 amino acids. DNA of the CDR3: TGTGCCTGGAGTGTCGGGGACTCTGGGGCCAACGTCCTGACTTTC. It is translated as CAWSVGDSGANVLTF.

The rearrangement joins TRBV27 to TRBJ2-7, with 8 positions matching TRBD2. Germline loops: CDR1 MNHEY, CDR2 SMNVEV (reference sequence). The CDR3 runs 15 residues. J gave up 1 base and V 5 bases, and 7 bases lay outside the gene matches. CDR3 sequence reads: CASSPLAGKSYEQYF. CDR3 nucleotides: TGTGCCAGCAGTCCCTTAGCGGGAAAATCCTACGAGCAGTACTTC.

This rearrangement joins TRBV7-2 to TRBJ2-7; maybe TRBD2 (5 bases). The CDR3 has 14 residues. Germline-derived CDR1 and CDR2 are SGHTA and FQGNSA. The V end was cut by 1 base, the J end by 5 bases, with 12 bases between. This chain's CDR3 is CASSLVWTSHEQYF. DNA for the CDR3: TGTGCCAGCAGCTTAGTCTGGACTTCCCACGAGCAGTACTTC.

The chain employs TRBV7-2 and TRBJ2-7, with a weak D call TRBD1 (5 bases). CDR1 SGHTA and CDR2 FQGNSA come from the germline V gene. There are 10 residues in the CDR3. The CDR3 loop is CASSSWTPRV. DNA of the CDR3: TGTGCCAGCAGCTCATGGACACCACGCGTC.